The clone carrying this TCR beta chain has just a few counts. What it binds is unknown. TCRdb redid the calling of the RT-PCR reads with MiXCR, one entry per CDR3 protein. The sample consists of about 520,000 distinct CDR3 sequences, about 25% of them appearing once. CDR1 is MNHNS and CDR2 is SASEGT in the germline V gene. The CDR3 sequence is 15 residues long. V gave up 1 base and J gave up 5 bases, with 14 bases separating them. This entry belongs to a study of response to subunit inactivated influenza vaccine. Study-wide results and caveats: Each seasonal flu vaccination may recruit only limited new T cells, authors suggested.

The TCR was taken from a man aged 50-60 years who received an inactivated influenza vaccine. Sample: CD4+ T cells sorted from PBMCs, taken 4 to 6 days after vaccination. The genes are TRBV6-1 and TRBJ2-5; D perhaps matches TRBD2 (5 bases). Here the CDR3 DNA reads TGTGCCAGCAGTGAAGAAGTGAGGGCTCGGGAGACCCAGTACTTC. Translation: CASSEEVRARETQYF.